The following is a T cell receptor (beta chain) sequence with its context. What it binds is not known. Germline V gene sequence: CDR1 SGHRS, CDR2 YFSETQ. There are 15 residues in the CDR3. The V and J ends lost 0 bases and 0 bases respectively, with 9 bases between them. The data were obtained in a study of T cell responses to AZD1222 COVID-19 vaccine. Study-wide results and caveats: A mostly white British donor set with more females was recruited, and clonal diversity was possibly underestimated.

Sequenced by immunoSEQ multiplex PCR; TCRdb stores in-frame clones only, minus some. The data show fewer than 150,000 clones, around 86% seen once. This chain connects TRBV5-1 to TRBJ1-1; D is unresolved. The sequence came from an adult in good health. This sample comprised peripheral blood, obtained on day 0 of AZD1222 vaccination. CDR3 sequence (DNA): TGCGCCAGCAGCTTGGCGACGTCGATGAACACTGAAGCTTTCTTT. Its translation is CASSLATSMNTEAFF. The entire variable domain, with the rest obtained from reference TRBV5-1 and TRBJ1-1, is as follows: KAGVTQTPRYLIKTRGQQVTLSCSPISGHRSVSWYQQTPGQGLQFLFEYFSETQRNKGNFPGRFSGRQFSNSRSEMNVSTLELGDSALYLCASSLATSMNTEAFFGQGTRLTVV.